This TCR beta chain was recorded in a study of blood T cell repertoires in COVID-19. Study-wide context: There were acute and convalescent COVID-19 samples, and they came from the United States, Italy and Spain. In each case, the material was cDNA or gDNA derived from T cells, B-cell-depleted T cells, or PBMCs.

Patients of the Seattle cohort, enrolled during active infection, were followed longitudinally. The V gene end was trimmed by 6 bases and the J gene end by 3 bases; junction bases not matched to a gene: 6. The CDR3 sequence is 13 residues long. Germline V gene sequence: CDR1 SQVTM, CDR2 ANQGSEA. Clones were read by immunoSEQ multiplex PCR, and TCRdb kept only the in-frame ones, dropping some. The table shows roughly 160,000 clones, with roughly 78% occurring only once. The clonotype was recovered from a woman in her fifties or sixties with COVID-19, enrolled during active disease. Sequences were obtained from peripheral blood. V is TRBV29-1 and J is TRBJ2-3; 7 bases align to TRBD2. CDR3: CSVRQGGTDTQYF. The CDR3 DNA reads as TGCAGCGTGCGGCAGGGAGGGACAGATACGCAGTATTTT.